This T cell receptor (beta chain) was sequenced for a study of cytomegalovirus exposure and HLA in healthy donors. Study background: One earlier analysis, a look at 180 million or so T cells, found fewer than 140 million unique TCR beta sequences. About 85 million unique TCR sequences came from HLA-typed donors in an early release.

A word on this clone: The antigen is not known.

Germline values: CDR1 KGHSH, CDR2 LQKENI. V was cut by 2 bases and J by 0 bases, with 11 bases left in between. The CDR3 sequence is 16 residues long. Study results and limitations: In a later analysis, donors in an Asian-associated ancestry cluster reportedly had fewer N-insertions in productive TCRs than the cohort mean. With later analysis, a missense DCLRE1C variant became linked to TCR beta V- and J-gene trimming.

Use of 60 Vbeta and 13 Jbeta primers characterized the PCR. Here immunoSEQ multiplex PCR was the method, and the copy in TCRdb shows in-frame clones only, minus some. The sample shows around 150,000 clones, about 75% of them seen only once. This sequence was found in a female donor in good health and CMV-seronegative. The V call is TRBV18, the J call TRBJ1-3, with D unclear. The specimen was PBMCs. This chain's CDR3 is CASSPAASGSGNTIYF. The CDR3 DNA reads TGTGCCAGCTCACCAGCGGCCTCGGGCTCTGGAAACACCATATATTTT.